Following are 14 T cell receptor beta chains from one sample sequenced in a study of T cell responses to AZD1222 COVID-19 vaccine. Method: immunoSEQ multiplex PCR; TCRdb's copy keeps in-frame clones and lacks some. The repertoire consists of 90,000 to 100,000 clones, with approximately 84% occurring once and the leading ten covering approximately 15%. The sequenced sample was peripheral blood, obtained 28 days after the second AZD1222 dose. The receptors were sampled from an adult who received the AZD1222 COVID-19 vaccine.

The CDR3 region has the DNA TGTGCCAGCAGCCAAGGGGGGCGGGTCCACACTGAAGCTTTCTTT. The encoded protein is CASSQGGRVHTEAFF. The chain couples TRBV3-1 (or the pseudogene TRBV3-2) to TRBJ1-1, with D perhaps matching TRBD1 (6 bases). The CDR3 loop spans 15 amino acids. Germline CDR1 is LGHDT and CDR2 is YNNKEL (reference sequence). Trimming removed 1 base from V and 3 bases from J, with 12 bases in between.

The chain employs TRBV7-9 and TRBJ1-6, with D possibly being TRBD1 (5 bases). The V end was cut by 3 bases, the J end by 12 bases, with 9 bases between. The CDR3 spans 12 residues. Germline V gene data show CDR1 as SEHNR and CDR2 as FQNEAQ (reference sequence). CDR3 in amino acids: CASSFDQGPLHF. The CDR3 DNA follows: TGTGCCAGCAGCTTCGATCAGGGACCCCTCCACTTT.

The chain couples TRBV7-3 to TRBJ1-1; perhaps TRBD1 as D (5 bases). CDR1 and CDR2 from the germline V gene are SGHTA and FQGTGA. With 2 bases removed from V and 0 bases from J, the gap between germline ends came to 28 bases. The length of the CDR3 is 21 residues. CDR3 in DNA: TGTGCCAGCAGCTTAGGGTTCACGGGGGGGTTTGTACTTCAGGTGAACACTGAAGCTTTCTTT. Its protein is CASSLGFTGGFVLQVNTEAFF.

V is TRBV7-9 and J is TRBJ2-1, with 10 bases matching TRBD2. The V gene end was trimmed by 5 bases and the J gene end by 10 bases; junction bases not matched to a gene: 5. Germline V lookup: CDR1 SEHNR, CDR2 FQNEAQ (reference sequence). The CDR3 length is 13 residues. The CDR3 loop is CASSPAGLAEQFF. The CDR3 DNA sequence: TGTGCCAGCAGCCCAGCGGGACTAGCGGAGCAGTTCTTC.

Points on this clone: The sample holds other DNA sequences that translate to the same CDR3. The genes are TRBV6-5 and TRBJ2-7; D might be TRBD1 or TRBD2, each matching 5 bases. The V and J ends lost 0 bases and 2 bases respectively, with 5 bases between them. CDR1 MNHEY and CDR2 SVGAGI come from the germline V gene. There are 13 residues in the CDR3. CDR3 in DNA: TGTGCCAGCAGTTACTCGGGGGCCTACGAGCAGTACTTC. Amino acids: CASSYSGAYEQYF.

The CDR3 nucleotides read TGTGCCAGCAGCCTTGACGAAAACTATGGCTACACCTTC. It translates to CASSLDENYGYTF. The chain employs TRBV7-3 and TRBJ1-2; D unclear. The CDR3 sequence is 13 residues long. The germline V gene has CDR1 SGHTA and CDR2 FQGTGA. Trimming removed 5 bases at V and 2 bases at J, with 9 bases between.

The chain has TRBV6-5 and TRBJ1-1, with 8 bases identical to TRBD1. From germline, CDR1 is MNHEY and CDR2 SVGAGI. V lost 3 bases to trimming and J lost 4 bases; unmatched junction nucleotides: 1. The CDR3 has 13 residues. The CDR3 coding sequence is TGTGCCAGCAGTTATGGACAGGGCACTGAAGCTTTCTTT. Residues: CASSYGQGTEAFF.

The J gene is TRBJ2-2, the V gene TRBV2; D remains unclear. The V end was cut by 8 bases, the J end by 4 bases, with 17 bases between. Germline V CDR1 and CDR2: SNHLY, FYNNEI. The length of the CDR3 is 15 residues. CDR3 residues: CASSLGSIGTGELFF. In nucleotides, the CDR3 is TGTGCCAGCTCTCTGGGGTCTATTGGCACCGGGGAGCTGTTTTTT.

The rearrangement joins TRBV14 to TRBJ2-1; perhaps D is TRBD1 or TRBD2 (5 bases each). V lost 6 bases and J 5 bases, leaving 17 bases between the germline ends. The CDR3 contains 15 residues. Per the germline V gene, CDR1 is SGHDN and CDR2 is FVKESK. CDR3 DNA sequence: TGTGCCAGCAGTCGAGGGGCGGTCGATCACAATGAGCAGTTCTTC. Translation: CASSRGAVDHNEQFF.

This chain uses TRBV7-6 with TRBJ2-5, with a weak D call TRBD2 (5 bases). Looked up from germline, CDR1 is SGHVS and CDR2 is FNYEAQ. V was pared by 2 bases and J by 4 bases, with 11 bases between. The CDR3 totals 14 residues. The CDR3 DNA is TGTGCCAGCAGCTTATACGGGAAAGGAGAGACCCAGTACTTC. The encoded protein is CASSLYGKGETQYF.

This clone appeared once. The chain couples TRBV7-8 to TRBJ2-7; D is possibly TRBD1 (5 bases). Germline V gene lookup returns CDR1 SGHVS and CDR2 FQNEAQ. The CDR3 length is 12 residues. The ends were cut back, 3 bases at V and 7 bases at J, with 10 bases in the middle. The DNA for the CDR3 is TGTGCCAGCAGCTTTACCCAGGGAGAGCAGTACTTC. Amino acids: CASSFTQGEQYF.

The genes are TRBV7-9 and TRBJ1-2; tentatively, D is TRBD1 (6 bases). The CDR3 is 16 residues long. Germline assignment: CDR1 SEHNR and CDR2 FQNEAQ (reference sequence). V was shortened by 4 bases and J by 4 bases, with 19 bases between the two germline ends. CDR3 region: CASSSQGQPLTYGYTF. The CDR3 DNA is TGTGCCAGCAGCTCCCAGGGACAACCATTAACCTATGGCTACACCTTC.

This sequence joins TRBV3-1 (or the pseudogene TRBV3-2) and TRBJ2-7, with TRBD1 identical over 7 bases. The CDR3 is 16 residues long. Looked up from germline, CDR1 is LGHDT and CDR2 is YNNKEL (reference sequence). J gave up 4 bases and V 2 bases, and 11 bases lay outside the gene matches. In DNA form, the CDR3 reads TGTGCCAGCAGCCAATCTATGACCGGGACAGCTTACGAGCAGTACTTC. Translation gives CASSQSMTGTAYEQYF.

The chain has TRBV18 and TRBJ1-4, with 9 bases matching TRBD1. CDR1 and CDR2 (germline): KGHSH, LQKENI. V lost 3 bases, J lost 7 bases, and 6 bases stayed unmatched. The CDR3 covers 15 residues. The CDR3 region is CASSPPDRGSEKLFF. CDR3 bases: TGTGCCAGCTCACCCCCGGACAGGGGAAGTGAAAAACTGTTTTTT.